One and the same sample provided the 17 T cell receptor beta chains below, sequenced in a study of multiple sclerosis patients with progressive multifocal leukoencephalopathy. Time point here: time of PML onset. Clones were sequenced by immunoSEQ multiplex PCR, and TCRdb holds only the in-frame ones, with some missing. Of about 33,000 clones in the sample, more than 75% were seen once. Specimen: PBMCs, collected from a patient treated with natalizumab. The origin of the receptors is a human donor with progressive multifocal leukoencephalopathy.

This chain's CDR3 is CASSYSGSFADTQYF. The DNA for the CDR3 is TGCGCCAGCTCCTATAGCGGGAGCTTCGCAGATACGCAGTATTTT. The V call is TRBV10-1, the J call TRBJ2-3; 9 bases line up with TRBD2. In germline, CDR1 is WNHNN, CDR2 SYGVQD (reference sequence). V lost 8 bases and J lost 4; bases outside the gene matches: 10. The length of the CDR3 is 15 residues.

This chain links TRBV7-2 with TRBJ2-2; TRBD1 agrees at 8 bases. The length of the CDR3 is 15 residues. V shed 3 bases and J 5 bases; nucleotides not matched to a gene: 5. In germline, CDR1 is SGHTA, CDR2 FQGNSA. The CDR3 DNA sequence: TGTGCCAGCAGCTTCACAGGGGGATTGACCGGGGAGCTGTTTTTT. Translating gives CASSFTGGLTGELFF.

This sequence joins TRBV18 and TRBJ2-3; 8 bases line up with TRBD2. This CDR3 is 17 amino acids long. The germline gives CDR1 KGHSH, CDR2 LQKENI. With 1 base clipped from V and 0 bases from J, the junction kept 6 bases outside the gene matches. CDR3 bases: TGTGCCAGCTCACCACGTCGCGGGAGGTCTAGCACAGATACGCAGTATTTT. This encodes CASSPRRGRSSTDTQYF.

V gene TRBV28 combines with J gene TRBJ1-4; D remains unclear. The V gene lost 2 bases and the J gene lost 6 bases, with 4 bases spanning the gap. The length of the CDR3 is 12 residues. Germline CDR1 is MDHEN and CDR2 is SYDVKM. The CDR3 region is CASSLGDEKLFF. Here the CDR3 DNA reads TGTGCCAGCAGTTTAGGGGATGAAAAACTGTTTTTT.

This sequence joins TRBV30 and TRBJ2-3; tentatively, D is TRBD2 (6 bases). V lost 2 bases to trimming and J lost 1 base, with 13 bases between them. The CDR3 is 15 amino acids. Germline CDR1 reads GTSNPN; CDR2 reads SVGIG (reference sequence). CDR3 DNA: TGTGCCTGGAGTAAGGTAGCGGAGCGCACAGATACGCAGTATTTT. It translates to CAWSKVAERTDTQYF.

This chain joins TRBV7-9 and TRBJ2-3, with 12 nucleotides matching TRBD2. Germline CDR1 reads SEHNR; CDR2 reads FQNEAQ (reference sequence). This CDR3 has 18 residues. J was trimmed by 4 bases and V by 0 bases; bases with no gene match: 8. CDR3 sequence: CASSLALSTSGSSDTQYF. The CDR3 DNA reads TGTGCCAGCAGCTTAGCCCTATCGACTAGCGGGAGCTCAGATACGCAGTATTTT.

V is TRBV5-1 and J is TRBJ2-7, with 11 bases matching TRBD1. The V gene's germline CDR1 is SGHRS and CDR2 YFSETQ. The CDR3 extends over 14 amino acids. V lost 4 bases, J lost 3 bases, and 3 bases stayed unmatched. The CDR3 loop is CASSGDRGIYEQYF. The CDR3 DNA is TGCGCCAGCAGCGGGGACAGGGGGATCTACGAGCAGTACTTC.

The chain uses TRBV4-1 and TRBJ2-3, with 12 bases lining up with TRBD2. This CDR3 has 17 residues. Unmatched junction bases numbered 5, after V lost 1 base and J lost 3 bases. In germline, CDR1 is MGHRA, CDR2 YSYEKL. The CDR3 region has the DNA TGCGCCAGCAGCCAAGCCCCGGGACTAGCGGGTACAGATACGCAGTATTTT. Encoded protein: CASSQAPGLAGTDTQYF.

This chain joins TRBV5-5 and TRBJ1-1; D uncertain. Between the trimmed V and J ends, which lost 0 bases and 7 bases, there was a span of 13 bases. The CDR3 length is 14 residues. CDR1 SGHKS and CDR2 YYEKEE come from the germline V gene (reference sequence). CDR3 amino acids: CASSLGWSTREAFF. CDR3 bases: TGTGCCAGCAGCTTGGGATGGAGCACCCGTGAAGCTTTCTTT.

The chain is built from TRBV4-1 and TRBJ2-1; D remains unclear. Trimming stripped 1 base from V and 0 bases from J, with 1 base between. The CDR3 has 13 amino acids. The germline V gene has CDR1 MGHRA and CDR2 YSYEKL. The CDR3 nucleotides are TGCGCCAGCAGCCAAGGCTCCTACAATGAGCAGTTCTTC. Amino acids: CASSQGSYNEQFF.

The chain couples TRBV7-3 to TRBJ2-1; possible D gene TRBD2, 5 bases. Germline-derived CDR1 and CDR2 are SGHTA and FQGTGA. This CDR3 region has 13 residues. Trimming shortened V by 2 bases and J by 12 bases, and 14 bases separated the two germline ends. This CDR3 is CASSLVLAQSQFF. The CDR3 region has the DNA TGTGCCAGCAGCTTAGTCCTAGCCCAATCGCAGTTCTTC.

Details on this clone: An end of the junction does not agree with germline; a read error may underlie this. The chain is built from TRBV27 and TRBJ2-2, with TRBD2 identical over 8 bases. This CDR3 has 16 residues. CDR1 MNHEY and CDR2 SMNVEV come from the germline V gene (reference sequence). The CDR3 bases are TGTGCCAGCAGTTTCCTGTCTAGCGGGTTCACCTGGGAGCTGTTTTTT. Protein sequence: CASSFLSSGFTWELFF.

The V call is TRBV4-3, the J call TRBJ1-2; D ambiguous. This CDR3 comprises 15 residues. V lost 0 bases and J 1 base, leaving 9 bases between the germline ends. Germline V lookup: CDR1 LGHNA, CDR2 YSLEER. CDR3 DNA: TGCGCCAGCAGCCAAGATCTCCACAGTAACTATGGCTACACCTTC. This encodes CASSQDLHSNYGYTF.

The chain is built from TRBV15 and TRBJ1-1; 7 bases match TRBD1. V was pared by 0 bases and J by 5 bases, with 3 bases of the junction left unmatched. The CDR3 is made up of 14 amino acids. Germline V lookup: CDR1 LNHNV, CDR2 YYDKDF (reference sequence). CDR3: CATSRDRGNTEAFF. The DNA of the CDR3 is TGTGCCACCAGCAGAGACAGGGGGAATACTGAAGCTTTCTTT.

The chain uses TRBV6-1 and TRBJ2-7; D remains unclear. Looked up from germline, CDR1 is MNHNS and CDR2 is SASEGT. Trimming removed 6 bases at V and 5 bases at J, with 8 bases between. The CDR3 is made up of 11 amino acids. The CDR3 coding sequence is TGTGCCAGCAGAAGTTTCGACGAGCAGTACTTC. Its translation: CASRSFDEQYF.

As to this clone: Other nucleotide sequences from this sample produce the same CDR3. The V and J genes are TRBV5-4 and TRBJ2-7; no reliable D call. The CDR3 runs 14 residues. Germline loops: CDR1 SGHNT, CDR2 YYREEE (reference sequence). The ends were cut back, 2 bases at V and 0 bases at J, with 9 bases in the middle. The DNA of the CDR3 is TGTGCCAGCAGCTTAGACCGATTCTCCTACGAGCAGTACTTC. Translation gives CASSLDRFSYEQYF. Together with reference TRBV5-4 and TRBJ2-7, the CDR3 gives the full variable domain: ETGVTQSPTHLIKTRGQQVTLRCSSQSGHNTVSWYQQALGQGPQFIFQYYREEENGRGNFPPRFSGLQFPNYSSELNVNALELDDSALYLCASSLDRFSYEQYFGPGTRLTVT.

The count of this clone is one. This chain joins TRBV7-9 and TRBJ1-4, with D hard to call. V was clipped by 6 bases and J by 0 bases, with 14 bases between them. This CDR3 comprises 16 residues. Germline CDR1 and CDR2: SEHNR and FQNEAQ (reference sequence). The CDR3 spells CASRPPSGTTNEKLFF. CDR3 DNA sequence: TGTGCCAGCAGGCCACCGTCGGGGACAACTAATGAAAAACTGTTTTTT. Full variable domain (rest looked up from reference TRBV7-9 and TRBJ1-4): DTGVSQNPRHKITKRGQNVTFRCDPISEHNRLYWYRQTLGQGPEFLTYFQNEAQLEKSRLLSDRFSAERPKGSFSTLEIQRTEQGDSAMYLCASRPPSGTTNEKLFFGSGTQLSVL.